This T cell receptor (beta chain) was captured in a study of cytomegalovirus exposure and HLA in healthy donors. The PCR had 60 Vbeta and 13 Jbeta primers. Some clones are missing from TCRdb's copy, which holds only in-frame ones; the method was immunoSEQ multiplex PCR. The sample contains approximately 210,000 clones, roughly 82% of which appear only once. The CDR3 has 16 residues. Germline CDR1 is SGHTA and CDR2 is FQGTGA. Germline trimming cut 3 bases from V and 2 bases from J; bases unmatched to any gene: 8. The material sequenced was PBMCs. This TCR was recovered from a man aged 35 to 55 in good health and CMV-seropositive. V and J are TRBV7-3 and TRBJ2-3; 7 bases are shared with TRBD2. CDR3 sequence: CASSLGSGTATDTQYF. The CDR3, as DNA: TGTGCCAGCAGCTTGGGGAGCGGGACTGCCACAGATACGCAGTATTTT. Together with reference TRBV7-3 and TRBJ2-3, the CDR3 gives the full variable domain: GAGVSQTPSNKVTEKGKYVELRCDPISGHTALYWYRQSLGQGPEFLIYFQGTGAADDSGLPNDRFFAVRPEGSVSTLKIQRTERGDSAVYLCASSLGSGTATDTQYFGPGTRLTVL.